This is a list of T cell receptor beta chains from one sample in a study of CD8+ T cells in alopecia areata. The data were produced by immunoSEQ multiplex PCR, yet TCRdb's version contains in-frame clones alone and is incomplete. This table has 150,000 to 200,000 clones, approximately 59% appearing once. The sample consisted of CD4+ T cells sorted from blood, taken at week 56, from a patient treated with tofacitinib. The source is a human donor with alopecia areata. Each CDR3 is given with its conserved first and last residue. The D gene is left open where the match is weak. Only some rows state a clone size, as once, few, many or a class for expanded clones.

v_gene: TRBV30
abundance: -
d_gene: -
j_gene: TRBJ2-5
CDR3aa: CAYRDGGLQETQYF
CDR3nt: TGTGCCTACAGGGATGGGGGGCTCCAAGAGACCCAGTACTTC

v_gene: TRBV5-1
abundance: -
d_gene: -
j_gene: TRBJ1-6
CDR3aa: CASSLGGLDNSPLHF
CDR3nt: TGCGCCAGCAGCTTGGGGGGGCTGGATAATTCACCCCTCCACTTT

v_gene: TRBV25-1
abundance: -
d_gene: -
j_gene: TRBJ1-2
CDR3aa: CASSEVPRGYTF
CDR3nt: TGTGCCAGCAGTGAGGTCCCCCGTGGCTACACCTTC

v_gene: TRBV6-5
abundance: -
d_gene: -
j_gene: TRBJ2-5
CDR3aa: CASSSSVETQYF
CDR3nt: TGTGCCAGCAGTTCCAGCGTGGAGACCCAGTACTTC

v_gene: TRBV30
abundance: -
d_gene: TRBD1
j_gene: TRBJ1-1
CDR3aa: CAWTGQTNTEAFF
CDR3nt: TGTGCCTGGACGGGACAGACGAACACTGAAGCTTTCTTT

v_gene: TRBV12-5
abundance: -
d_gene: -
j_gene: TRBJ1-1
CDR3aa: CASGQQDFTEAFF
CDR3nt: TGTGCTAGTGGACAACAGGATTTCACTGAAGCTTTCTTT

v_gene: TRBV4-1
abundance: -
d_gene: TRBD1
j_gene: TRBJ1-6
CDR3aa: CASSQVSGTGDSPLHF
CDR3nt: TGCGCCAGCAGCCAAGTTAGCGGGACAGGGGATTCACCCCTCCACTTT

v_gene: TRBV6-5
abundance: -
d_gene: -
j_gene: TRBJ1-2
CDR3aa: CASSELGDGYTF
CDR3nt: TGTGCCAGCAGTGAATTGGGGGATGGCTACACCTTC

v_gene: TRBV29-1
abundance: -
d_gene: TRBD1
j_gene: TRBJ1-2
CDR3aa: CSTADRGPDGYTF
CDR3nt: TGCAGCACTGCTGACAGGGGCCCTGATGGCTACACCTTC

v_gene: TRBV6-1
abundance: many
d_gene: -
j_gene: TRBJ2-3
CDR3aa: CASSQNLGLTDTQYF
CDR3nt: TGTGCCAGCAGTCAAAACCTGGGACTCACAGATACGCAGTATTTT

v_gene: TRBV25-1
abundance: once
d_gene: TRBD1
j_gene: TRBJ2-1
CDR3aa: CASSEMGTALHNEQFF
CDR3nt: TGTGCCAGCAGTGAAATGGGGACAGCCCTCCACAATGAGCAGTTCTTC

v_gene: TRBV30
abundance: -
d_gene: -
j_gene: TRBJ1-1
CDR3aa: CAWSTSMGFAFF
CDR3nt: TGTGCCTGGAGTACATCGATGGGGTTCGCTTTCTTT

v_gene: TRBV15
abundance: -
d_gene: -
j_gene: TRBJ2-5
CDR3aa: CATSRDQKTRKETQYF
CDR3nt: TGTGCCACCAGCAGAGATCAGAAGACTAGAAAAGAGACCCAGTACTTC

v_gene: TRBV29-1
abundance: -
d_gene: TRBD2
j_gene: TRBJ2-3
CDR3aa: CSAGPSSGGPDTQYF
CDR3nt: TGCAGCGCCGGACCTTCTAGCGGGGGACCCGATACGCAGTATTTT

v_gene: TRBV7-9
abundance: few
d_gene: TRBD1
j_gene: TRBJ2-7
CDR3aa: CASSARPKPGQGTREQYF
CDR3nt: TGTGCCAGCAGCGCCCGACCCAAGCCGGGACAGGGGACTCGCGAGCAGTACTTC

v_gene: TRBV4-2
abundance: -
d_gene: -
j_gene: TRBJ2-5
CDR3aa: CASSQVGGQETQYF
CDR3nt: TGTGCCAGCAGCCAAGTGGGGGGCCAGGAGACCCAGTACTTC

v_gene: TRBV13
abundance: -
d_gene: -
j_gene: TRBJ1-3
CDR3aa: CASSFRRNSGNTIYF
CDR3nt: TGTGCCAGCAGCTTCCGGCGGAACTCTGGAAACACCATATATTTT

v_gene: TRBV15
abundance: -
d_gene: TRBD1
j_gene: TRBJ2-7
CDR3aa: CATSTGQGVYEQYF
CDR3nt: TGTGCCACCAGCACCGGACAGGGGGTCTACGAGCAGTACTTC

v_gene: TRBV5-6
abundance: once
d_gene: TRBD1
j_gene: TRBJ1-1
CDR3aa: CASSLGQGALETEAFF
CDR3nt: TGTGCCAGCAGCTTGGGACAGGGAGCCTTGGAGACTGAAGCTTTCTTT

v_gene: TRBV18
abundance: -
d_gene: -
j_gene: TRBJ1-1
CDR3aa: CASSPGWGYTEAFF
CDR3nt: TGTGCCAGCTCACCAGGGTGGGGGTACACTGAAGCTTTCTTT